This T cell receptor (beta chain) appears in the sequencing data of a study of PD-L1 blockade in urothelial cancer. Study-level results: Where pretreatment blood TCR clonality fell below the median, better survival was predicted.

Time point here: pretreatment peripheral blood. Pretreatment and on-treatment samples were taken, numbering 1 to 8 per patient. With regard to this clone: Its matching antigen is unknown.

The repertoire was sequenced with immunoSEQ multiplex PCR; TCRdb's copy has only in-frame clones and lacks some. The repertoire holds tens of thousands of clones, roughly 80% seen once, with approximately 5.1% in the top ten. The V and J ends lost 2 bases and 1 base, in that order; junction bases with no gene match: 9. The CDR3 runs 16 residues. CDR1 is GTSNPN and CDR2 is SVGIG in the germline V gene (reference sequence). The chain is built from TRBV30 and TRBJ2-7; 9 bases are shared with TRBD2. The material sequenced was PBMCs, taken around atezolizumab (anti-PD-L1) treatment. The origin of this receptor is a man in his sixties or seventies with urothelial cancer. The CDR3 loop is CAWSRGRGRGSYEQYF. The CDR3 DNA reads TGTGCCTGGAGTCGAGGGCGCGGGAGGGGTTCCTACGAGCAGTACTTC.